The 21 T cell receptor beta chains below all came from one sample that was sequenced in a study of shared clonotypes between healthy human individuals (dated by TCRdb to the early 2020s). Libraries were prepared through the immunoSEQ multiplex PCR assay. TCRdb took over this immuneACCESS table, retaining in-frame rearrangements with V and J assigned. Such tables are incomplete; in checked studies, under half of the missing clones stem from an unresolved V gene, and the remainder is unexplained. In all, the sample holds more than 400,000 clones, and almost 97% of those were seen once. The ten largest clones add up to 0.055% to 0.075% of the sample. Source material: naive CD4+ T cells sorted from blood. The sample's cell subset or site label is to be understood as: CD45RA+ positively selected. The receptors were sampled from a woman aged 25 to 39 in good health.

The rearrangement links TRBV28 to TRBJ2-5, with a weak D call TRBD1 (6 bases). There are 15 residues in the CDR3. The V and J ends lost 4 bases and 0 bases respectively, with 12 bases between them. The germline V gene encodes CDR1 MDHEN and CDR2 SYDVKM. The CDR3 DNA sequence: TGTGCCAGCAGTTCGCCCCCAGGGGACCAAGAGACCCAGTACTTC. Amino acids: CASSSPPGDQETQYF.

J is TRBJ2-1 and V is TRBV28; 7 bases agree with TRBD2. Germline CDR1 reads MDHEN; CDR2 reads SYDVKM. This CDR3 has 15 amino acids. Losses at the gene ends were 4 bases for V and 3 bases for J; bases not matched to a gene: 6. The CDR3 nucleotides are TGTGCCAGCAGTTCGAGCGGGATAAACTACAATGAGCAGTTCTTC. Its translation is CASSSSGINYNEQFF.

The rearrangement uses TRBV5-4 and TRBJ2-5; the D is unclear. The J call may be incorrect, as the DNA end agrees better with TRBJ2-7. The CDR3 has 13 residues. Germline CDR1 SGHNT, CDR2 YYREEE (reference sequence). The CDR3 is CASSLVDSYEQYF. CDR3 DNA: TGTGCCAGCAGCTTGGTTGACTCCTACGAGCAGTACTTC.

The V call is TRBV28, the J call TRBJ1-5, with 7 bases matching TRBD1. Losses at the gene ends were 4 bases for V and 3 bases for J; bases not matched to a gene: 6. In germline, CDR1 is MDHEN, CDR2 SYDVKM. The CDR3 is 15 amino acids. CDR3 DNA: TGTGCCAGCAGTTCGACTCAGGGGGTCAATCAGCCCCAGCATTTT. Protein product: CASSSTQGVNQPQHF.

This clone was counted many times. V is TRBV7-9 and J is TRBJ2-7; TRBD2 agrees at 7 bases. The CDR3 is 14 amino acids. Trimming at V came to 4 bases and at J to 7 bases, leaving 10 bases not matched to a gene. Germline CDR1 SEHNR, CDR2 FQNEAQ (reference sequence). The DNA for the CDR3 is TGTGCCAGCAGCTACGGACTAGACCCAGGGGAGCAGTACTTC. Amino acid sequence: CASSYGLDPGEQYF.

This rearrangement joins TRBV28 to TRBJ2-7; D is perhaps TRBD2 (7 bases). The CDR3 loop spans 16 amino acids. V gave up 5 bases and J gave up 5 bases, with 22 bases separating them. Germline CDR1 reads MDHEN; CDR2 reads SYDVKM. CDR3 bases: TGTGCCAGCAGTATAATACAGGGAGGGCACGGCGACGAGCAGTACTTC. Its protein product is CASSIIQGGHGDEQYF.

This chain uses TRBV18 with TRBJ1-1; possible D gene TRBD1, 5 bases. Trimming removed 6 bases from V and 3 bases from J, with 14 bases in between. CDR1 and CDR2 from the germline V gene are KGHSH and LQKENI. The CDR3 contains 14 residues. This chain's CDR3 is CASSEAAGYTEAFF. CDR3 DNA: TGTGCCAGCTCGGAAGCGGCAGGGTACACTGAAGCTTTCTTT. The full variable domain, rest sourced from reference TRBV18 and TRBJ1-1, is NAGVMQNPRHLVRRRGQEARLRCSPMKGHSHVYWYRQLPEEGLKFMVYLQKENIIDESGMPKERFSAEFPKEGPSILRIQQVVRGDSAAYFCASSEAAGYTEAFFGQGTRLTVV.

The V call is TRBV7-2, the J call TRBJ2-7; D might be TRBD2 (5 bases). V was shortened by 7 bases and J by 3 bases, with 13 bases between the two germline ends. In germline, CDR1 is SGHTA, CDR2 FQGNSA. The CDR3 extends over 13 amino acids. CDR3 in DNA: TGTGCCAGCAATAAGCGGTCTGGCTACGAGCAGTACTTC. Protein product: CASNKRSGYEQYF.

The CDR3 bases are TGTGCCAGCAGCTTATGGACAGGGCAAGAGACCCAGTACTTC. It codes for CASSLWTGQETQYF. This rearrangement joins TRBV7-9 to TRBJ2-5, with 8 bases aligning to TRBD1. Germline assignment: CDR1 SEHNR and CDR2 FQNEAQ (reference sequence). The V and J ends lost 2 bases and 2 bases, in that order; junction bases with no gene match: 1. The CDR3 totals 14 residues.

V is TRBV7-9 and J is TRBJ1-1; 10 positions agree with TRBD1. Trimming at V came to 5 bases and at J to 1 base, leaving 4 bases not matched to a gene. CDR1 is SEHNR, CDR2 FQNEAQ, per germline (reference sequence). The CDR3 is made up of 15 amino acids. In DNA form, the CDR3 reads TGTGCCAGCAGCGAGAGACAGGGGGCGAACACTGAAGCTTTCTTT. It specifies CASSERQGANTEAFF. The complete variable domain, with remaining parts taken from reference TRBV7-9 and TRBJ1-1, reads DTGVSQNPRHKITKRGQNVTFRCDPISEHNRLYWYRQTLGQGPEFLTYFQNEAQLEKSRLLSDRFSAERPKGSFSTLEIQRTEQGDSAMYLCASSERQGANTEAFFGQGTRLTVV.

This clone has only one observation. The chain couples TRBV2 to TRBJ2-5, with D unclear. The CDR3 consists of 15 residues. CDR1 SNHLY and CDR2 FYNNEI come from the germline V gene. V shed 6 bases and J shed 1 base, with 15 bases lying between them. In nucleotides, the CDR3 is TGTGCCAGCAGGGGAAATGGGGTACCCCAAGAGACCCAGTACTTC. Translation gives CASRGNGVPQETQYF.

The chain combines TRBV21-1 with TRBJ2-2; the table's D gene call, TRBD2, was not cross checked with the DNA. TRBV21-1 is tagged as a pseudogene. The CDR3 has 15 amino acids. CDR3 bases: TGTGCCAGCAGCACCTCGGTGAGGAACACCGGGGAGCTGTTTTTT. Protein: CASSTSVRNTGELFF.

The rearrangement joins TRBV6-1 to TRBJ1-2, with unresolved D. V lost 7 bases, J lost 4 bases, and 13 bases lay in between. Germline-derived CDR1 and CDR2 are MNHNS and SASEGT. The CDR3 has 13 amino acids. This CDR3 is CASIRRGSYGYTF. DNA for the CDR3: TGTGCCAGCATCCGACGGGGATCCTATGGCTACACCTTC.

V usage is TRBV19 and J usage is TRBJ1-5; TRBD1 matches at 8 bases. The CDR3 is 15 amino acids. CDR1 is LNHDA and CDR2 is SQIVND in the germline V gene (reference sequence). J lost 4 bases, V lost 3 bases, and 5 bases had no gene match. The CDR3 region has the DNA TGTGCCAGTAGTATTGACAGGGGCCCTAATCAGCCCCAGCATTTT. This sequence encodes CASSIDRGPNQPQHF. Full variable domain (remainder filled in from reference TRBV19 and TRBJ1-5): DGGITQSPKYLFRKEGQNVTLSCEQNLNHDAMYWYRQDPGQGLRLIYYSQIVNDFQKGDIAEGYSVSREKKESFPLTVTSAQKNPTAFYLCASSIDRGPNQPQHFGDGTRLSIL.

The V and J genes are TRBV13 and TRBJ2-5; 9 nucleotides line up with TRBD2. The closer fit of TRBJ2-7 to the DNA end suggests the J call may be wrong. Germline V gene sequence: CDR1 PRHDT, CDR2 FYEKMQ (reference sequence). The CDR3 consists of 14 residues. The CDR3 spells CASSSTSGYYEQYF. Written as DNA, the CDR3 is TGTGCCAGCAGCTCGACTAGCGGCTACTACGAGCAGTACTTC.

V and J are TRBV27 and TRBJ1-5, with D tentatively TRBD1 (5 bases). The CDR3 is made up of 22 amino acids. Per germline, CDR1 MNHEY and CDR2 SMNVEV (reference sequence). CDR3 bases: TGTGCTATTACAGGTTTATCGAGGGGACTATGGATAATCGACTATAGCAATCAGCCCCAGCATTTT. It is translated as CAITGLSRGLWIIDYSNQPQHF.

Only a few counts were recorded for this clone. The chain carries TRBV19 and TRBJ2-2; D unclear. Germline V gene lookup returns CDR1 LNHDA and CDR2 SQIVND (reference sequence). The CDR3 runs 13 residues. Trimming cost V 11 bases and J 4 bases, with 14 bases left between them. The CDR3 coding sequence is TGTGCCGGAAGGATTCCGGGCACCGGGGAGCTGTTTTTT. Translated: CAGRIPGTGELFF.

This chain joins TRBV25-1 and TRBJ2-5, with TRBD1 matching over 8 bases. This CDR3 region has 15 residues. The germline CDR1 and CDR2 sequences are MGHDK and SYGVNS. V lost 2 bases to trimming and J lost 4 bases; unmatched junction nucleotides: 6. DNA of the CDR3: TGTGCCAGCAGTGAACCAGGACAGGGAATAGAGACCCAGTACTTC. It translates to CASSEPGQGIETQYF.

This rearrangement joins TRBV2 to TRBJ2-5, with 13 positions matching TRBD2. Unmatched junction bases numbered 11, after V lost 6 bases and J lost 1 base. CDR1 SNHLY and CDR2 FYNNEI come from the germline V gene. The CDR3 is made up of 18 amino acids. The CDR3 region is CASRFGLAGARIQETQYF. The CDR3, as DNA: TGTGCCAGCAGATTCGGACTAGCGGGAGCTCGGATCCAAGAGACCCAGTACTTC.

The CDR3 is CASSLAGQSGEKLFF. The DNA for the CDR3 is TGTGCCAGCAGCTTAGCGGGCCAGTCTGGTGAAAAACTGTTTTTT. The chain carries TRBV7-9 and TRBJ1-4; no firm D call. The germline V gene has CDR1 SEHNR and CDR2 FQNEAQ (reference sequence). This CDR3 is 15 amino acids long. Deletions cut 0 bases from V and 7 bases from J, with 12 bases between.

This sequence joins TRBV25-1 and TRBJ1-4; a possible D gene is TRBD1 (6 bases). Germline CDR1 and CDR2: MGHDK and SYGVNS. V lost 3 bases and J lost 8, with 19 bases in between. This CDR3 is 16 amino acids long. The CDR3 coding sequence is TGTGCCAGCAGTGAGGGGGGGACACCCCGCGGGGAAAAACTGTTTTTT. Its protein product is CASSEGGTPRGEKLFF.